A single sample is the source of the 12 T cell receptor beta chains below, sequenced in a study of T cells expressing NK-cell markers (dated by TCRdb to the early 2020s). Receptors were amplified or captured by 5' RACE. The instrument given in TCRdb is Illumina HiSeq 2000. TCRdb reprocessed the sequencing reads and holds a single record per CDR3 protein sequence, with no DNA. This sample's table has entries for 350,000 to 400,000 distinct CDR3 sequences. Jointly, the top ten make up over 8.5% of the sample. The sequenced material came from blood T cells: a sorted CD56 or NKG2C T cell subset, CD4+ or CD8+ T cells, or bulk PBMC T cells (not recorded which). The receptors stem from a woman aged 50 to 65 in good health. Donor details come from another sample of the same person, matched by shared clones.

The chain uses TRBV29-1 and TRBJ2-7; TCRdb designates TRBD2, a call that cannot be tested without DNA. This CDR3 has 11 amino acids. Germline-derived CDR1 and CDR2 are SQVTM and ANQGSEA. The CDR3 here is CSVRGGYEQYF.

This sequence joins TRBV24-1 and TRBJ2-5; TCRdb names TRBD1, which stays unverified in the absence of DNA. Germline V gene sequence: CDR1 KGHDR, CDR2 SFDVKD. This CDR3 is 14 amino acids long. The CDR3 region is CATSEPTGEETQYF.

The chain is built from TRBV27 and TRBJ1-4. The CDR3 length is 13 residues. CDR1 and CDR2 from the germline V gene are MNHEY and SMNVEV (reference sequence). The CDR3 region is CASTNGGSEKLFF.

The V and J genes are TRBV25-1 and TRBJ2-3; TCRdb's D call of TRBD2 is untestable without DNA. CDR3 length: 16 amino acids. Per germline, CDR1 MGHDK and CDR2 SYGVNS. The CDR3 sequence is CASSDASGRVRDTQYF.

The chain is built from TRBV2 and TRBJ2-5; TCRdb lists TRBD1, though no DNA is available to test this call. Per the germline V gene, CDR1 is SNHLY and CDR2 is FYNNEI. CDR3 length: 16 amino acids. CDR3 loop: CASHDIGGQGKETQYF. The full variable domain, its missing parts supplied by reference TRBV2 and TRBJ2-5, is EPEVTQTPSHQVTQMGQEVILRCVPISNHLYFYWYRQILGQKVEFLVSFYNNEISEKSEIFDDQFSVERPDGSNFTLKIRSTKLEDSAMYFCASHDIGGQGKETQYFGPGTRLLVL.

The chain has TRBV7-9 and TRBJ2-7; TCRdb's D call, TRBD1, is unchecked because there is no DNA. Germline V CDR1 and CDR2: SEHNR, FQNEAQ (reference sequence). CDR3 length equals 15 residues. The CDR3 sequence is CATTALGQPSYEQYF.

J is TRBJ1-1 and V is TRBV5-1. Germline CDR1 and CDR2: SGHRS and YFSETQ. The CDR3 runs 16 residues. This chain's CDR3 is CASSAPHQQMNTEAFF.

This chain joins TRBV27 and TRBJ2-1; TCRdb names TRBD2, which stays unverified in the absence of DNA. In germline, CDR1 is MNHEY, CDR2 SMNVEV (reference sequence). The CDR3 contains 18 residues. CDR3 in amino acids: CASSLKFPGTQTYNEQFF.

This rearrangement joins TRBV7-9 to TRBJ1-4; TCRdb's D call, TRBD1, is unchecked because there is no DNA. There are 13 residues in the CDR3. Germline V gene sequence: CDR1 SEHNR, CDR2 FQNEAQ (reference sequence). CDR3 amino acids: CASSEQGDEKLFF.

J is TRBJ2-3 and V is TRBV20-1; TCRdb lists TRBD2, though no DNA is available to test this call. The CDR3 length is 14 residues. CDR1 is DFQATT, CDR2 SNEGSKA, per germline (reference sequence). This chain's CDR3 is CSALTRRITDTQYF.

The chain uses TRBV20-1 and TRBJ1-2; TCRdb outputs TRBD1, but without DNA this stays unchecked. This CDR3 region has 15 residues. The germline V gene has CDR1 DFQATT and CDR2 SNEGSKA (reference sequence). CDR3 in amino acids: CSARIAAGTGYGYTF.

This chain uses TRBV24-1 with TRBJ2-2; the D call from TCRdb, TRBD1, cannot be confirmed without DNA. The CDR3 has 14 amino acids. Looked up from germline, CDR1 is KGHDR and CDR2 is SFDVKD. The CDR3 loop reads CATLGQTDGGELFF.